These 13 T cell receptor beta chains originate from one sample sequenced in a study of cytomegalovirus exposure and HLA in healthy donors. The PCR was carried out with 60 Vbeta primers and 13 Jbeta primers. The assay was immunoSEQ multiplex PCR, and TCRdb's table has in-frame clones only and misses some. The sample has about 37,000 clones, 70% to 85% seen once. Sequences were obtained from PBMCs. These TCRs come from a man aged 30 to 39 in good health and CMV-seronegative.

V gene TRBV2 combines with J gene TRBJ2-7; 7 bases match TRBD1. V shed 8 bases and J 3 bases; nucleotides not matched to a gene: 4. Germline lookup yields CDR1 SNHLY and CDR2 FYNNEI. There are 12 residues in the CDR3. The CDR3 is CASDRAGYEQYF. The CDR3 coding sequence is TGTGCCAGCGACAGGGCGGGCTACGAGCAGTACTTC.

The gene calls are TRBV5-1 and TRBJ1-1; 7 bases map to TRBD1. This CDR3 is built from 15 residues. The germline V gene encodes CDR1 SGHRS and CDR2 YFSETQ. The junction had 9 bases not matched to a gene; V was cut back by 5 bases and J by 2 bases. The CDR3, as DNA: TGCGCCAGCAGAATCGGGTCAGGGGGTAACACTGAAGCTTTCTTT. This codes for CASRIGSGGNTEAFF.

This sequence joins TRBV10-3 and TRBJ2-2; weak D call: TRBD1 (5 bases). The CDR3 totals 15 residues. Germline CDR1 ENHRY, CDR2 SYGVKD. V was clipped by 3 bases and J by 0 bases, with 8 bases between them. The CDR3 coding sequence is TGTGCCATCAGTGAAGACAGTACGAACACCGGGGAGCTGTTTTTT. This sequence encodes CAISEDSTNTGELFF.

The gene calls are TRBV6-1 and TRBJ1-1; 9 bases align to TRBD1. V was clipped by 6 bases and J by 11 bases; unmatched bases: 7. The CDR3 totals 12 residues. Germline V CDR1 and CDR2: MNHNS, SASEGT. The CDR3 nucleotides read TGTGCCAGCAGACGGACAGGGGATTGGGCTTTCTTT. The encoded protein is CASRRTGDWAFF.

The CDR3 sequence is CASSPDSNTGELFF. The CDR3 DNA is TGTGCCAGCTCACCCGACAGTAACACCGGGGAGCTGTTTTTT. The V and J genes are TRBV18 and TRBJ2-2, with D tentatively TRBD1 (5 bases). Germline CDR1 and CDR2: KGHSH and LQKENI. Trimming stripped 3 bases from V and 2 bases from J, with 7 bases between. The CDR3 spans 14 residues.

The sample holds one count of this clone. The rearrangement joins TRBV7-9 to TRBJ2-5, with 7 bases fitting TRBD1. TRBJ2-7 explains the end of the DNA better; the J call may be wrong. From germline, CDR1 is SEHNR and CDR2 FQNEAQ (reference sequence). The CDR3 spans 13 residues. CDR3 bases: TGTGCCAGCAGCTTAGCCCAGGGGGACGAGCAGTACTTC. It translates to CASSLAQGDEQYF.

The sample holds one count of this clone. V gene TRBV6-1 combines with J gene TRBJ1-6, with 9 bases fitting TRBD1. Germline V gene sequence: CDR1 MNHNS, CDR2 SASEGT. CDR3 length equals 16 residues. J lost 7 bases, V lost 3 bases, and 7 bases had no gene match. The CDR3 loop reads CASSEGQGPLNSPLHF. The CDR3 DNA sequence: TGTGCCAGCAGTGAGGGACAGGGCCCCCTCAATTCACCCCTCCACTTT.

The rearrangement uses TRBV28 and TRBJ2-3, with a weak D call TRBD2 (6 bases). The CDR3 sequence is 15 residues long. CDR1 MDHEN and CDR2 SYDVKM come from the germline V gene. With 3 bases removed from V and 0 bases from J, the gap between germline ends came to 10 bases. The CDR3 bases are TGTGCCAGCAGTTTCAAGGACTATAGCACAGATACGCAGTATTTT. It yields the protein CASSFKDYSTDTQYF.

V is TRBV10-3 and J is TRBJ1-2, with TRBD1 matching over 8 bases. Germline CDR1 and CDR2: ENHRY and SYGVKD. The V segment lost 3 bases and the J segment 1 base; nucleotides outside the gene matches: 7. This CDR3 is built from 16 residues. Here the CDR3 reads CAISDVGRGLNYGYTF. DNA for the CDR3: TGTGCCATCAGTGATGTTGGCAGGGGGCTTAACTATGGCTACACCTTC.

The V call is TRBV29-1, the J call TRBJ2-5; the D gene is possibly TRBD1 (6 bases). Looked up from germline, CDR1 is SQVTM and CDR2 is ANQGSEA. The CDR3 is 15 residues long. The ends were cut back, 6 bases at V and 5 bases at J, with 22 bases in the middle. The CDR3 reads CSVDSTGTIGETQYF. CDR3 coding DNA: TGCAGCGTGGACAGCACGGGGACAATCGGGGAGACCCAGTACTTC.

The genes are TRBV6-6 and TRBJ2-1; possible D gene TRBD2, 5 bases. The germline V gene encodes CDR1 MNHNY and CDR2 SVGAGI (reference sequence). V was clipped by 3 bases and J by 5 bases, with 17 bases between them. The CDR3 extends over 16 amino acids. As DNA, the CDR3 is TGTGCCAGCAGTTATGGGGTGGGAGCCTCAAACAATGAGCAGTTCTTC. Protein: CASSYGVGASNNEQFF.

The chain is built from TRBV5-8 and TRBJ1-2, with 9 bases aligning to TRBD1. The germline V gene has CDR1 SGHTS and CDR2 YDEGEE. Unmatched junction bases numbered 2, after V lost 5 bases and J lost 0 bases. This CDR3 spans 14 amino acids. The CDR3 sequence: CASRGQGPNYGYTF. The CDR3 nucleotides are TGTGCCAGCAGGGGACAGGGCCCTAACTATGGCTACACCTTC.

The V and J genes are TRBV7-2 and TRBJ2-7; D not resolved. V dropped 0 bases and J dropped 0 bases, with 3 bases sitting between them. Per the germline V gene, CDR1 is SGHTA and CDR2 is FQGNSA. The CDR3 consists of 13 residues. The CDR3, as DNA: TGTGCCAGCAGCTTAGCCATCTCCTACGAGCAGTACTTC. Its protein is CASSLAISYEQYF.